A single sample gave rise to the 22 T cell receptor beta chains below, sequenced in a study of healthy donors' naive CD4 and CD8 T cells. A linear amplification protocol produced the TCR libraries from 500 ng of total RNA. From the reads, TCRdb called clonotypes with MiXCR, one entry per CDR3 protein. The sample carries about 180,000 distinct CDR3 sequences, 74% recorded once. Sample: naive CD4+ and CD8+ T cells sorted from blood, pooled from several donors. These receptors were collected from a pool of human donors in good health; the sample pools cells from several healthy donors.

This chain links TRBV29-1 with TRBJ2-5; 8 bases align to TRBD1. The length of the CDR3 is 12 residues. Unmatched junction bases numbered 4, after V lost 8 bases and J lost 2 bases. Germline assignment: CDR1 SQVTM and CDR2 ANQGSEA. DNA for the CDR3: TGCAGCTCCGACAGGGGACAAGAGACCCAGTACTTC. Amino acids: CSSDRGQETQYF.

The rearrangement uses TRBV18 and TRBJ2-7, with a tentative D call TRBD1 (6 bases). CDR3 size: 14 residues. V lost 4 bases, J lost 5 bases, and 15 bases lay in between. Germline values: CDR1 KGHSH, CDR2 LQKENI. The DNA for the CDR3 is TGTGCCAGCTCACACACAGGGAGATCCCACGAGCAGTACTTC. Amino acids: CASSHTGRSHEQYF.

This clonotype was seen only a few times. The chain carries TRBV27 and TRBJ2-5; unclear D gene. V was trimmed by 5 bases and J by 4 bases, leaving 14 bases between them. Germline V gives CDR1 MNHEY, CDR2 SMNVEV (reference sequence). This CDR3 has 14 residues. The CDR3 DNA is TGTGCCAGCAGTCTTCTTGGGTGGGGAGAGACCCAGTACTTC. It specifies CASSLLGWGETQYF.

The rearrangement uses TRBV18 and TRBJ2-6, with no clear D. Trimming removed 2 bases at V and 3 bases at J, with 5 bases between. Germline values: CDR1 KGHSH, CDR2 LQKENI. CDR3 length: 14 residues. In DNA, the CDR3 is TGTGCCAGCTCACCAACCAGTGGGGCCAACGTCCTGACTTTC. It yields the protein CASSPTSGANVLTF.

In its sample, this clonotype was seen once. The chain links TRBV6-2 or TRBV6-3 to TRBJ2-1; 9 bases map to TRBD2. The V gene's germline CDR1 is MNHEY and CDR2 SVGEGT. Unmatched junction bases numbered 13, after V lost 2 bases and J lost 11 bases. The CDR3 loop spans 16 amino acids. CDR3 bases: TGTGCCAGCAGTTACAGCGGGACTAGCAGCCAACGGAAGCAGTTCTTC. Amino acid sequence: CASSYSGTSSQRKQFF.

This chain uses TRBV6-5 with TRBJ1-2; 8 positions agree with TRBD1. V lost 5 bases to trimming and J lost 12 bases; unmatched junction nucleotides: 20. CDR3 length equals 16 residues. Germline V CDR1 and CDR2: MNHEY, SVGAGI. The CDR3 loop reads CASSQGQGPPELYHTF. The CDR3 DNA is TGTGCCAGCAGTCAAGGACAGGGACCACCGGAGTTGTATCACACCTTC.

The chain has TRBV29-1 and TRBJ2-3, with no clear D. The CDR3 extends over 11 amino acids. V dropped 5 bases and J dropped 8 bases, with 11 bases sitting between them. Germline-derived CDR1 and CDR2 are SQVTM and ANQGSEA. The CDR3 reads CSVLLLGTQYF. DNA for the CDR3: TGCAGCGTTCTGCTGTTGGGTACGCAGTATTTT.

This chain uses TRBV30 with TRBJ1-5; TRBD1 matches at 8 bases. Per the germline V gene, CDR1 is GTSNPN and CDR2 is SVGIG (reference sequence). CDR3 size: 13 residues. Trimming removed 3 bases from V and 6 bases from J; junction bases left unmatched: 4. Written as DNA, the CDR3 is TGTGCCTGGAGCGGACAGGGCAGTCAGCCCCAGCATTTT. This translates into CAWSGQGSQPQHF.

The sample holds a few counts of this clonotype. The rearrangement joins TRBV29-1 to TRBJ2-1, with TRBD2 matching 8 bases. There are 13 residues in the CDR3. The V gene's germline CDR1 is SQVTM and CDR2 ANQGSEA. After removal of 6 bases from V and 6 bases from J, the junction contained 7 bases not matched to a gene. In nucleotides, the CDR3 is TGCAGCGTAGAGCGGGAGCTACGCAATGAGCAGTTCTTC. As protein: CSVERELRNEQFF.

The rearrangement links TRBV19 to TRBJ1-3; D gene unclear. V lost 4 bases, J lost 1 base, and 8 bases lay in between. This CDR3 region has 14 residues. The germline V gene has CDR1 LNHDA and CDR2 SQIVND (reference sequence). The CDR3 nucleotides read TGTGCCAGTAGTACGGAGGGATCTGGAAACACCATATATTTT. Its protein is CASSTEGSGNTIYF. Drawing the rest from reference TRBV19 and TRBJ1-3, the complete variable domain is DGGITQSPKYLFRKEGQNVTLSCEQNLNHDAMYWYRQDPGQGLRLIYYSQIVNDFQKGDIAEGYSVSREKKESFPLTVTSAQKNPTAFYLCASSTEGSGNTIYFGEGSWLTVV.

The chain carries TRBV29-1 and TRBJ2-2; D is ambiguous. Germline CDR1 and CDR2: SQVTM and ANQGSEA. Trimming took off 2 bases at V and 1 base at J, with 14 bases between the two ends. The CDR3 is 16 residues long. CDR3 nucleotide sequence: TGCAGCGTTGAAAATCGAAACCGCGGGAACACCGGGGAGCTGTTTTTT. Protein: CSVENRNRGNTGELFF.

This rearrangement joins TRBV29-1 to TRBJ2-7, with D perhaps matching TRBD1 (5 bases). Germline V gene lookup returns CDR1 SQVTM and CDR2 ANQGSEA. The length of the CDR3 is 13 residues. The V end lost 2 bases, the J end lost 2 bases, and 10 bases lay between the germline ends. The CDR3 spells CSVEWGRTYEQYF. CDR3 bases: TGCAGCGTTGAATGGGGCCGTACCTACGAGCAGTACTTC.

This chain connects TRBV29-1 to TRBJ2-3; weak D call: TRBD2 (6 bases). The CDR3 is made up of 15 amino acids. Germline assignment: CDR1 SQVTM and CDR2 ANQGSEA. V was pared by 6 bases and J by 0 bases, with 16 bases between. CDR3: CSVGGTVASTDTQYF. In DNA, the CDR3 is TGCAGCGTCGGCGGGACCGTTGCTAGCACAGATACGCAGTATTTT.

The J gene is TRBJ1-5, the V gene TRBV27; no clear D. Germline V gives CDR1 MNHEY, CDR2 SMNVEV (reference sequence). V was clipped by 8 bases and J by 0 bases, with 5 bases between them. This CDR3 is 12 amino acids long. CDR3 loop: CASANSNQPQHF. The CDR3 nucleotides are TGTGCCAGCGCAAATAGCAATCAGCCCCAGCATTTT.

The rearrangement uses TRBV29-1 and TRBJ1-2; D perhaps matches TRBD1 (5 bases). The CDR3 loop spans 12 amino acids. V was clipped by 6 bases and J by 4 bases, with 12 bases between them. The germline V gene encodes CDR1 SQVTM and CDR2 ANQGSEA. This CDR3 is CSVEQAPYGYTF. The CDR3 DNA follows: TGCAGCGTCGAACAGGCTCCCTATGGCTACACCTTC.

CDR3 residues: CASSLDLVSWGTDTQYF. For the CDR3, the DNA is TGTGCCAGCAGCTTAGATCTGGTCTCGTGGGGCACAGATACGCAGTATTTT. This sequence joins TRBV11-2 and TRBJ2-3; no clear D gene. V was shortened by 0 bases and J by 1 base, with 14 bases between the two germline ends. The germline gives CDR1 SGHAT, CDR2 FQNNGV. The CDR3 spans 17 residues. Full variable domain (missing parts from reference TRBV11-2 and TRBJ2-3): EAGVAQSPRYKIIEKRQSVAFWCNPISGHATLYWYQQILGQGPKLLIQFQNNGVVDDSQLPKDRFSAERLKGVDSTLKIQPAKLEDSAVYLCASSLDLVSWGTDTQYFGPGTRLTVL.

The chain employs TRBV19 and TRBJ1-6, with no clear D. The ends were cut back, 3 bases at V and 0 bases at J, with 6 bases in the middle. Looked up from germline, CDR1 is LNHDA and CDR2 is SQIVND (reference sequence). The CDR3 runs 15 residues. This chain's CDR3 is CASSMGSSYNSPLHF. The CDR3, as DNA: TGTGCCAGTAGTATGGGGAGCTCCTATAATTCACCCCTCCACTTT.

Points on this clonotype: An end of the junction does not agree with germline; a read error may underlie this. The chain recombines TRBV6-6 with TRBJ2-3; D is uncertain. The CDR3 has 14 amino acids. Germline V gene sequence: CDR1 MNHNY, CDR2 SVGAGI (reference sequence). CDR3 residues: CATSYASSTDTQYF. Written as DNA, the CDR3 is TGTGCCACCAGTTATGCGTCTAGCACAGATACGCAGTATTTT.

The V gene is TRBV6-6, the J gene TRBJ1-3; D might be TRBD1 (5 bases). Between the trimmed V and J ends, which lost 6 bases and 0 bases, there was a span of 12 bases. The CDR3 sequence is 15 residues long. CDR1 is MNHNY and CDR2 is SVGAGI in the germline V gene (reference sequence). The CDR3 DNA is TGTGCCAGCAGCGGGGGATCTGACTCTGGAAACACCATATATTTT. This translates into CASSGGSDSGNTIYF.

The CDR3 DNA follows: TGCAGCGTTGAAGGGCCTAGCGGGAGAGGGGAGCAGTACTTC. Amino acids: CSVEGPSGRGEQYF. The chain is built from TRBV29-1 and TRBJ2-7, with 10 positions matching TRBD2. The CDR3 totals 14 residues. Germline lookup yields CDR1 SQVTM and CDR2 ANQGSEA. V lost 1 base and J lost 7; bases outside the gene matches: 7.

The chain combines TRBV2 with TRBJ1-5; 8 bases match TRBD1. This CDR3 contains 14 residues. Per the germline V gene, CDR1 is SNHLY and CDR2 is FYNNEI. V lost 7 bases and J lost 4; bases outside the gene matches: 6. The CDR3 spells CASNRGTGNQPQHF. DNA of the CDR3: TGTGCCAGCAATCGGGGGACAGGTAATCAGCCCCAGCATTTT.

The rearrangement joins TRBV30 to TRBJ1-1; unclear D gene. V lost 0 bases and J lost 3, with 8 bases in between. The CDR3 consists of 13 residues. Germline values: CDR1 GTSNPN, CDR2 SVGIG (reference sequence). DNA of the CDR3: TGTGCCTGGAGTGTGAAGAGGGACACTGAAGCTTTCTTT. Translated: CAWSVKRDTEAFF.